This is a list of T cell receptor beta chains from one sample in a study of cytomegalovirus exposure and HLA in healthy donors. Generated by immunoSEQ multiplex PCR, the TCRdb table keeps only in-frame clones and is missing some. The sample records approximately 130,000 clones, 65% to 85% being singletons. Sequenced: PBMCs. These receptors were obtained from a man between 45 and 60 years old in good health and CMV-seronegative. Both conserved end residues are part of each CDR3. Fields, in order: clone size, J gene, D gene, V gene, CDR3 protein, CDR3 DNA. The D gene is left open where the match is weak. Some rows mark clone size as missing; the rest say once, few, many or name a class of expanded clone.

-,TRBJ2-3,TRBD2,TRBV29-1,CSAGGAASGSTDTQYF,TGCAGCGCGGGCGGAGCGGCTAGCGGAAGCACAGATACGCAGTATTTT
-,TRBJ1-5,-,TRBV2,CASSEASRHQPQHF,TGTGCCAGCAGTGAAGCCAGCAGGCATCAGCCCCAGCATTTT
-,TRBJ2-2,-,TRBV30,CAWSVLSSGAGELFF,TGTGCCTGGAGTGTACTGTCTTCAGGGGCCGGGGAGCTGTTTTTT
-,TRBJ2-1,TRBD2,TRBV7-6,CASSRQRDVHEQFF,TGTGCCAGCAGCCGACAGCGGGATGTGCATGAGCAGTTCTTC
-,TRBJ2-2,TRBD2,TRBV11-2,CASTPAWEGYTGELFF,TGTGCCAGCACCCCGGCGTGGGAGGGATATACCGGGGAGCTGTTTTTT
-,TRBJ1-2,TRBD1,TRBV19,CASSKGTGGFFDYGYTF,TGTGCCAGTAGTAAAGGGACAGGGGGCTTTTTCGACTATGGCTACACCTTC
few,TRBJ1-5,TRBD1,TRBV6-6,CASSPRDRSHQPQHF,TGTGCCAGCAGTCCCCGGGACAGGTCACATCAGCCCCAGCATTTT
-,TRBJ1-2,TRBD1,TRBV19,CASTPVDRGYGYTF,TGTGCCAGTACCCCCGTTGACAGGGGCTATGGCTACACCTTC
-,TRBJ1-5,TRBD1,TRBV15,CATSRGGGRTGAGQPQHF,TGTGCCACCAGCAGAGGGGGCGGTAGGACAGGGGCAGGTCAGCCCCAGCATTTT
-,TRBJ2-5,TRBD1,TRBV7-2,CASSLYGTSGGGETQYF,TGTGCCAGCAGCTTATATGGCACTTCAGGGGGCGGTGAGACCCAGTACTTC
-,TRBJ2-7,-,TRBV5-1,CASSLTGTYEQYF,TGCGCCAGCAGCTTAACAGGCACCTACGAGCAGTACTTC
-,TRBJ2-3,TRBD2,TRBV27,CASSQGLADPPDTQYF,TGTGCCAGCAGTCAGGGACTAGCGGACCCACCCGATACGCAGTATTTT
-,TRBJ2-3,-,TRBV29-1,CSVYTTSTDTQYF,TGCAGCGTGTACACCACCAGCACAGATACGCAGTATTTT
-,TRBJ2-3,TRBD2,TRBV7-2,CASSLNPLAGGKTDTQYF,TGTGCCAGCAGCTTAAACCCCCTAGCGGGAGGGAAAACAGATACGCAGTATTTT
-,TRBJ2-1,TRBD2,TRBV10-1,CASGTSGNYNEQFF,TGCGCCAGCGGAACTAGCGGGAACTACAATGAGCAGTTCTTC
-,TRBJ2-1,TRBD2,TRBV27,CASSSLLAGGSSYNEQFF,TGTGCCAGCAGTTCTTTACTAGCGGGAGGTTCCTCCTACAATGAGCAGTTCTTC
few,TRBJ2-7,-,TRBV6-1,CASSDTGRRGVTYEQYF,TGTGCCAGCAGTGATACAGGACGGCGGGGTGTTACCTACGAGCAGTACTTC
-,TRBJ2-2,-,TRBV10-2,CASSEPGSSTGELFF,TGCGCCAGCAGTGAACCGGGTTCCAGCACCGGGGAGCTGTTTTTT
-,TRBJ2-5,TRBD1,TRBV29-1,CSASRLQGTQETQYF,TGCAGCGCTTCTAGGTTACAGGGGACCCAAGAGACCCAGTACTTC
-,TRBJ1-5,TRBD1,TRBV6-1,CASRSGGSSNQPQHF,TGTGCCAGCCGCTCAGGGGGATCAAGCAATCAGCCCCAGCATTTT
-,TRBJ2-4,TRBD1,TRBV5-1,CASSTGQGADIQYF,TGCGCCAGCAGCACCGGACAGGGGGCGGACATTCAGTACTTC
-,TRBJ2-5,-,TRBV11-1,CASSLGRGRETQYF,TGTGCCAGCAGCTTAGGAAGGGGTCGAGAGACCCAGTACTTC
-,TRBJ1-5,-,TRBV4-3,CASSQDSGVAQPQHF,TGCGCCAGCAGCCAAGATTCGGGAGTAGCTCAGCCCCAGCATTTT
-,TRBJ2-4,-,TRBV23-1,CASSQSGSIQYF,TGCGCCAGCAGTCAATCCGGTTCCATTCAGTACTTC